This T cell receptor beta chain came from a study of beta chain features in type 1 diabetes. The isolated RNA, all of it, was reverse transcribed, so expressed TCRB transcripts were what got sequenced. Sequencing was performed with immunoSEQ multiplex PCR; in TCRdb, only in-frame clones are kept and a portion is missing. The table lists hundreds of thousands of clones, approximately 10% of them singletons. Naive, central memory, regulatory and stem cell-like memory cells within the CD4+ compartment were sorted using CD45RO/CCR7/CD25/CD127/CD95/CD27. The CDR3 totals 15 residues. Looked up from germline, CDR1 is MNHNS and CDR2 is SASEGT. Deletions cut 6 bases from V and 5 bases from J, with 19 bases between.

The chain employs TRBV6-1 and TRBJ2-5; TRBD2 is a possible D gene (6 bases). The sequenced material came from naive CD4+ T cells from blood. The TCR was taken from a woman in her twenties or thirties in good health. CDR3 DNA sequence: TGTGCCAGCAGGAACCGGGGACTGTGGGCGGAGACCCAGTACTTC. Residues: CASRNRGLWAETQYF.